These 17 T cell receptor beta chains share one sample of origin, sequenced in a study of Ad26.COV2.S vaccination and SARS-CoV-2 variants (dated by TCRdb to about 2021). What the treatment or condition label conveys for this sample: around 19 received Ad26.COV2.S at low or high dose, single or two shots; roughly five received placebo; per-sample allocation not given. Repertoires of vaccine and placebo recipients were sequenced from samples collected on day 63 after the first injection. Library prep was done by the immunoSEQ multiplex PCR assay. TCRdb re-hosts the immuneACCESS table, in-frame sequences only. Its copies lack some clones; in the studies checked, an unresolved V gene accounts for under half of them, and the cause for the rest is not known. Across this sample there are about 350,000 clones, with 80% to 90% seen only once. In total, the top ten clones hold around a tenth of the sample.

The input for sequencing was peripheral blood, taken in a trial of Ad26.COV2.S vaccine versus placebo. Receptor source: a person between 18 and 60 years old who received the Ad26.COV2.S COVID-19 vaccine or a placebo.

The chain combines TRBV19 with TRBJ2-2; a weak D match, TRBD2 (5 bases). CDR3 length equals 15 residues. In germline, CDR1 is LNHDA, CDR2 SQIVND (reference sequence). V lost 0 bases, J lost 6 bases, and 11 bases lay in between. DNA for the CDR3: TGTGCCAGTAGTATAGAGTCCCCGAGGGCCGGGGAGCTGTTTTTT. This sequence encodes CASSIESPRAGELFF. Combining the CDR3 with reference TRBV19 and TRBJ2-2 gives the whole variable domain DGGITQSPKYLFRKEGQNVTLSCEQNLNHDAMYWYRQDPGQGLRLIYYSQIVNDFQKGDIAEGYSVSREKKESFPLTVTSAQKNPTAFYLCASSIESPRAGELFFGEGSRLTVL.

The V and J genes are TRBV7-2 and TRBJ2-1, with TRBD1 as a possible D gene (5 bases). CDR3 length equals 17 residues. Germline V gives CDR1 SGHTA, CDR2 FQGNSA. V was cut by 4 bases and J by 3 bases, with 19 bases left in between. Here the CDR3 DNA reads TGTGCCAGCAGCTCCGACAGCCCCATCACCGGCTACAATGAGCAGTTCTTC. Encoded protein: CASSSDSPITGYNEQFF.

The chain recombines TRBV28 with TRBJ1-4, with a possible D match to TRBD1 (6 bases). This CDR3 has 14 amino acids. CDR1 is MDHEN and CDR2 is SYDVKM in the germline V gene. V gave up 2 bases and J gave up 8 bases, with 12 bases separating them. CDR3 region: CASSLGTQGEKLFF. CDR3 bases: TGTGCCAGCAGTTTAGGAACTCAGGGGGAAAAACTGTTTTTT.

The chain links TRBV19 to TRBJ2-2, with 7 bases aligning to TRBD1. CDR3 length equals 14 residues. Germline loops: CDR1 LNHDA, CDR2 SQIVND (reference sequence). V lost 9 bases to trimming and J lost 3 bases; unmatched junction nucleotides: 7. The CDR3 coding sequence is TGTGCCAGCAACGACAGGGCGGACACCGGGGAGCTGTTTTTT. Protein sequence: CASNDRADTGELFF. Filled out from reference TRBV19 and TRBJ2-2, the complete variable domain reads DGGITQSPKYLFRKEGQNVTLSCEQNLNHDAMYWYRQDPGQGLRLIYYSQIVNDFQKGDIAEGYSVSREKKESFPLTVTSAQKNPTAFYLCASNDRADTGELFFGEGSRLTVL.

The V call is TRBV6-5, the J call TRBJ2-2, with 12 bases identical to TRBD2. V lost 2 bases to trimming and J lost 8 bases; unmatched junction nucleotides: 3. Looked up from germline, CDR1 is MNHEY and CDR2 is SVGAGI. The CDR3 runs to 15 residues. The CDR3 coding sequence is TGTGCCAGCAGTTACGAGACTAGCGGGGGTGGGGAGCTGTTTTTT. The encoded protein is CASSYETSGGGELFF.

This clone was counted ten times or more. The chain links TRBV9 to TRBJ2-2; TRBD2 aligns across 13 bases. This CDR3 has 19 amino acids. Trimming at V came to 4 bases and at J to 4 bases, leaving 13 bases not matched to a gene. The germline V gene has CDR1 SGDLS and CDR2 YYNGEE. CDR3 amino acids: CASSYRTSGRGRVTGELFF. The CDR3 nucleotides are TGTGCCAGCAGCTACCGGACTAGCGGGAGAGGAAGGGTCACCGGGGAGCTGTTTTTT.

The genes are TRBV5-6 and TRBJ1-1, with D possibly matching TRBD1 (6 bases). The V gene lost 3 bases and the J gene lost 4 bases, with 16 bases spanning the gap. The CDR3 covers 15 residues. Germline CDR1 reads SGHDT; CDR2 reads YYEEEE. As DNA, the CDR3 is TGTGCCAGCAGCTCCCTTATCACAGGGATCACTGAAGCTTTCTTT. This codes for CASSSLITGITEAFF.

The chain couples TRBV7-9 to TRBJ2-5; 8 bases fit TRBD1. Germline V gives CDR1 SEHNR, CDR2 FQNEAQ (reference sequence). Unmatched junction bases numbered 5, after V lost 7 bases and J lost 4 bases. The CDR3 length is 13 residues. The CDR3 spells CASIGTGPETQYF. The DNA of the CDR3 is TGTGCCAGCATTGGGACAGGCCCAGAGACCCAGTACTTC.

The rearrangement joins TRBV7-9 to TRBJ2-7; D could derive from TRBD1 or TRBD2 (5 bases each). CDR1 and CDR2 from the germline V gene are SEHNR and FQNEAQ (reference sequence). The V end was cut by 7 bases, the J end by 2 bases, with 15 bases between. CDR3 size: 14 residues. The CDR3 coding sequence is TGTGCCAGCACATGGGACGGCACCGCCTACGAGCAGTACTTC. As protein: CASTWDGTAYEQYF.

This rearrangement joins TRBV7-2 to TRBJ1-2; D is possibly TRBD1 (5 bases). Germline V gene sequence: CDR1 SGHTA, CDR2 FQGNSA. V lost 8 bases and J lost 4, with 11 bases in between. CDR3 length: 12 residues. CDR3 coding DNA: TGTGCCAGCCAAAGGGGTAGCTATGGCTACACCTTC. It yields the protein CASQRGSYGYTF.

The chain employs TRBV7-8 and TRBJ2-5; D gene uncertain. CDR1 and CDR2 from the germline V gene are SGHVS and FQNEAQ. The germline V and J ends were trimmed by 5 bases and 4 bases, with 11 bases remaining between them. The CDR3 extends over 13 amino acids. In nucleotides, the CDR3 is TGTGCCAGCAGCGACCGTTACGGAGAGACCCAGTACTTC. Translated, it gives CASSDRYGETQYF.

The rearrangement uses TRBV21-1 and TRBJ2-3; no check of the table's D call, TRBD2, against the DNA was made. TRBV21-1 is noted as a pseudogene. This CDR3 has 20 residues. CDR3 protein: CASSKGYGGLEKDSTDTQYF. The CDR3 DNA follows: TGTGCCAGCAGCAAAGGTTATGGCGGTCTCGAGAAAGATAGCACAGATACGCAGTATTTT.

There are a few counts of this clone. The chain links TRBV9 to TRBJ2-7, with TRBD2 identical over 7 bases. Germline CDR1 and CDR2: SGDLS and YYNGEE. This CDR3 is 16 amino acids long. The V segment lost 4 bases and the J segment 4 bases; nucleotides outside the gene matches: 14. The CDR3 DNA is TGTGCCAGCAGCCCCGGACGGTGGGCTAGCGGATACGAGCAGTACTTC. It translates to CASSPGRWASGYEQYF.

The J gene is TRBJ2-2, the V gene TRBV7-3, with a possible D match to TRBD2 (6 bases). Trimming cost V 5 bases and J 5 bases, with 21 bases left between them. Germline loops: CDR1 SGHTA, CDR2 FQGTGA. The CDR3 sequence is 17 residues long. DNA for the CDR3: TGTGCCAGCAGCCCCACGACCGGACGGCGGGGAACCGGGGAGCTGTTTTTT. This gives the protein CASSPTTGRRGTGELFF.

The V gene is TRBV19, the J gene TRBJ2-1; TRBD2 agrees at 11 bases. The CDR3 covers 15 residues. The V and J ends lost 4 bases and 10 bases, in that order; junction bases with no gene match: 9. CDR1 is LNHDA, CDR2 SQIVND, per germline (reference sequence). The CDR3 region is CASSSPSGGQREQFF. DNA of the CDR3: TGTGCCAGTAGTAGTCCTAGCGGGGGGCAGAGGGAGCAGTTCTTC.

The gene calls are TRBV2 and TRBJ2-5; D unresolved. Germline V gene lookup returns CDR1 SNHLY and CDR2 FYNNEI. V shed 5 bases and J shed 4 bases, with 8 bases lying between them. The CDR3 consists of 12 residues. CDR3 nucleotides: TGTGCCAGCAGTCCTAGGTTAGAGACCCAGTACTTC. Translated, it gives CASSPRLETQYF.

V is TRBV5-1 and J is TRBJ2-5; D is unclear. Trimming removed 0 bases at V and 1 base at J, with 10 bases between. The CDR3 runs 15 residues. CDR1 is SGHRS and CDR2 is YFSETQ in the germline V gene. The CDR3 nucleotides read TGCGCCAGCAGCTTGGCCAGCTCAACCCAAGAGACCCAGTACTTC. Amino acids: CASSLASSTQETQYF.